This T cell receptor (beta chain) emerged from a study of T-cell reconstitution after alpha-beta-depleted transplantation in children. Study outcomes and limitations: Certain patients had high TCRbeta diversity at day 60, and it came from recipient T cells and thymic progenitors that survived. The origin of alpha-beta T cells about two months after transplant was reportedly several hundred expanded graft clones. Newly produced T cells mostly accounted for T-cell counts and diversity one year post-transplant.

As concerns this clonotype: Its matching antigen is unknown.

The germline V gene has CDR1 DFQATT and CDR2 SNEGSKA (reference sequence). The length of the CDR3 is 17 residues. V shed 6 bases and J shed 5 bases, with 28 bases lying between them. Unique molecular identifiers tagged the TCRbeta library. One entry per CDR3 protein, called by TCRdb with MiXCR from the PCR reads. The sample has 440,000 or so distinct CDR3 sequences, around 46% seen once. The sample in question was PBMCs, obtained before TCRalphabeta/CD19-depleted stem cell transplant. The chain carries TRBV20-1 and TRBJ2-5; D is perhaps TRBD2 (5 bases). The clonotype was recovered from a girl under 10 years old with aplastic anemia, due to receive a stem cell transplant. DNA for the CDR3: TGCAGTGCCCAAACCCCCCTTGGGAGAGCGGAAGGGGAGACCCAGTACTTC. As protein: CSAQTPLGRAEGETQYF.